The text below deals with one T cell receptor (beta chain). Its antigen is unknown. The data originate from a study of cytomegalovirus exposure and HLA in healthy donors. Study-level findings and limits: Several top significant clusters appeared, in a later analysis, to be linked to common viral pathogens.

CDR3 length: 15 amino acids. CDR1 SGDLS and CDR2 YYNGEE come from the germline V gene. The V gene lost 0 bases and the J gene lost 4 bases, with 10 bases spanning the gap. Amplification used 60 Vbeta primers and 13 Jbeta primers. Sequenced by immunoSEQ multiplex PCR; TCRdb stores in-frame clones only, minus some. The sample records 60,000 to 80,000 clones, over 50% being singletons. The receptor was isolated from a man aged 25 to 40 in good health and CMV-seronegative. Sample: PBMCs. The V call is TRBV9, the J call TRBJ2-2; D is perhaps TRBD2 (6 bases). CDR3: CASSVDGRSTGELFF. The CDR3 DNA sequence: TGTGCCAGCAGCGTAGATGGGAGGAGCACCGGGGAGCTGTTTTTT.